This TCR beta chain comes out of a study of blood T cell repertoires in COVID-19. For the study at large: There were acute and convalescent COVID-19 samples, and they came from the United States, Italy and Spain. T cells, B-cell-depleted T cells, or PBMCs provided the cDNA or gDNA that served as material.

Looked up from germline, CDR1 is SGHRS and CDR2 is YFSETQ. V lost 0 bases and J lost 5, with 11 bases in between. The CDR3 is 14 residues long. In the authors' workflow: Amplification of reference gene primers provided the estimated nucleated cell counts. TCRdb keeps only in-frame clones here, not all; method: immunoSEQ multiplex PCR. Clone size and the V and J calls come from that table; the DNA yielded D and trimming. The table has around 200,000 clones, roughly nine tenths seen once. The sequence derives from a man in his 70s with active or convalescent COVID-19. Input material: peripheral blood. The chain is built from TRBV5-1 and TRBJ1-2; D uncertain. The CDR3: CASSLDAALYGYTF. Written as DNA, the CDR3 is TGCGCCAGCAGCTTGGACGCGGCCCTTTATGGCTACACCTTC.